This T cell receptor beta chain was identified in a study of human T cells and chemical hapten exposure. Specified time point: patch test 3, about 24 weeks after DPC sensitization. Treatment in this sample: therapeutic diphenylcyclopropenone sensitization with weekly scalp DPC. MiXCR, run by TCRdb on the RACE reads, gives a single entry per CDR3 protein. The table lists 25,000 to 35,000 distinct CDR3 sequences, over 4.5% of them singletons. This CDR3 region has 16 residues. Germline V gene data show CDR1 as SGHVS and CDR2 as FQNEAQ. In this sample, this clonotype turned up once. One end of the junction varies from germline; a read error may be responsible.

The sample consisted of whole blood, taken in connection with sensitization to the hapten diphenylcyclopropenone (DPC). This TCR was sampled from a young man with alopecia areata. Some clones in this sample may be carry-over from other donors' samples. This sequence joins TRBV7-8 and TRBJ2-5; no definite D call. CDR3 in DNA: TGCGCCAGCAGCCCGCAGTGGCCCAAAGGCCAAGAGACCCAGTACTTC. This encodes CASSPQWPKGQETQYF.